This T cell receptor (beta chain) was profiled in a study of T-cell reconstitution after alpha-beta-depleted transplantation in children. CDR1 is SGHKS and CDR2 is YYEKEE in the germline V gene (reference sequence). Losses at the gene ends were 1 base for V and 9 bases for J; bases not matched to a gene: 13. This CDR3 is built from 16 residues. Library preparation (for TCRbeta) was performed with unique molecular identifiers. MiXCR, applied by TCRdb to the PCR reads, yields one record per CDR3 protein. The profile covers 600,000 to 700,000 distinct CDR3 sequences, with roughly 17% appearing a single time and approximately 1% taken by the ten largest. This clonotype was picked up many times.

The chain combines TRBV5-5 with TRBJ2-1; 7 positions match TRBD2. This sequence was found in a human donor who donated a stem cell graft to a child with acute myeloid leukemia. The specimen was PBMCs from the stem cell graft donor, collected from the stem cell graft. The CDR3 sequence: CASSLSSDGRLAEQFF. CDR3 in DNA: TGTGCCAGCAGCTTGTCTTCCGACGGGAGGCTCGCTGAGCAGTTCTTC.